One sample yielded the 32 T cell receptor beta chains listed below, sequenced in a study of T cells in Graves' hyperthyroidism and ophthalmopathy. The CDR3 regions of TCR beta were amplified from RNA transcripts. A first-round RT-PCR of the TCR CDR3 used the HTBI primer set. TCRdb re-called the multiplex PCR reads with MiXCR, one entry per CDR3 protein. The table shows about 740,000 distinct CDR3 sequences, with around 15% occurring only once. Sequences were obtained from blood. These receptors came from a woman aged 18 to 35 with Graves' hyperthyroidism.

This clonotype was detected many times. Here the CDR3 reads CASRQRGQETQYF. In DNA, the CDR3 is TGTGCCAGTCGACAGAGGGGTCAAGAGACCCAGTACTTC. The chain uses TRBV11-2 and TRBJ2-5; tentatively, D is TRBD1 or TRBD2 (5 bases each). V lost 9 bases to trimming and J lost 2 bases, with 13 bases between them. CDR3 size: 13 residues. From germline, CDR1 is SGHAT and CDR2 FQNNGV.

With regard to this clonotype: A much bigger clone sits one base away, suggesting this may be a read error. This chain uses TRBV11-2 with TRBJ2-1; 12 bases match TRBD2. V gave up 5 bases and J gave up 8 bases; unmatched junction bases: 4. Germline lookup yields CDR1 SGHAT and CDR2 FQNNGV. The CDR3 covers 14 residues. The CDR3 loop reads CASSPTSGSYEQFF. The CDR3, as DNA: TGTGCCAGCAGCCCGACTAGCGGGAGCTATGAGCAGTTCTTC.

This clonotype was detected a few times. The chain carries TRBV11-2 and TRBJ2-2; D is possibly TRBD1 (5 bases). CDR3 length equals 14 residues. CDR1 SGHAT and CDR2 FQNNGV come from the germline V gene. The V end was cut by 7 bases, the J end by 0 bases, with 9 bases between. Written as DNA, the CDR3 is TGTGCCAGCACCAGGGCAGCGAACACCGGGGAGCTGTTTTTT. Translated: CASTRAANTGELFF.

This clonotype was observed at least ten times. The rearrangement links TRBV27 to TRBJ2-3; D not resolved. V lost 6 bases, J lost 2 bases, and 12 bases lay in between. The CDR3 sequence is 14 residues long. Germline loops: CDR1 MNHEY, CDR2 SMNVEV (reference sequence). The CDR3 nucleotides read TGTGCCAGCAGCCACGAGGTAACCACAGATACGCAGTATTTT. Translation: CASSHEVTTDTQYF.

The genes are TRBV12-3 or TRBV12-4 and TRBJ2-6; 11 nucleotides agree with TRBD1. The CDR3 is 17 amino acids. With 6 bases clipped from V and 2 bases from J, the junction kept 6 bases outside the gene matches. The CDR3 sequence is CASSRGQGAPGANVLTF. Written as DNA, the CDR3 is TGTGCCAGCAGCCGCGGACAGGGGGCGCCTGGGGCCAACGTCCTGACTTTC.

In its sample, this clonotype was seen many times. The gene calls are TRBV9 and TRBJ2-7; D is undetermined. This CDR3 region has 14 residues. The V gene's germline CDR1 is SGDLS and CDR2 YYNGEE. V lost 2 bases to trimming and J lost 5 bases, with 14 bases between them. The DNA for the CDR3 is TGTGCCAGCAGCGTTGGGAAGGGTAGGAACGAGCAGTACTTC. Its protein is CASSVGKGRNEQYF. Using reference TRBV9 and TRBJ2-7 for the parts outside the CDR3, the full variable domain is DSGVTQTPKHLITATGQRVTLRCSPRSGDLSVYWYQQSLDQGLQFLIQYYNGEERAKGNILERFSAQQFPDLHSELNLSSLELGDSALYFCASSVGKGRNEQYFGPGTRLTVT.

This clonotype has a handful of counts. This sequence joins TRBV27 and TRBJ2-1; D gene unclear. The CDR3 has 12 amino acids. The V gene's germline CDR1 is MNHEY and CDR2 SMNVEV (reference sequence). V lost 5 bases, J lost 7 bases, and 9 bases lay in between. The chain's CDR3 is CASSAMDNEQFF. Here the CDR3 DNA reads TGTGCCAGCAGTGCGATGGATAATGAGCAGTTCTTC.

This clonotype was seen ten or more times. This chain uses TRBV3-1 with TRBJ2-1, with D maybe TRBD2 (5 bases). The CDR3 loop spans 13 amino acids. Trimming pared 1 base from V and 7 bases from J, leaving 8 bases between. Germline V gene lookup returns CDR1 LGHDT and CDR2 YNNKEL (reference sequence). The CDR3 spells CASSQGGGNEQFF. Written as DNA, the CDR3 is TGTGCCAGCAGCCAAGGAGGAGGAAATGAGCAGTTCTTC.

This clonotype has a count of ten or more. This chain connects TRBV11-2 to TRBJ2-5; tentative D call: TRBD1 (6 bases). CDR1 and CDR2 from the germline V gene are SGHAT and FQNNGV. Trimming pared 5 bases from V and 3 bases from J, leaving 16 bases between. CDR3 size: 15 residues. CDR3 bases: TGTGCCAGCAGCCCTGACTTCGGGACAAAAGAGACCCAGTACTTC. Translated: CASSPDFGTKETQYF.

This clonotype was seen a few times. V usage is TRBV25-1 and J usage is TRBJ1-1; D gene ambiguous. The ends were cut back, 4 bases at V and 8 bases at J, with 5 bases in the middle. The CDR3 extends over 10 amino acids. CDR1 is MGHDK and CDR2 is SYGVNS in the germline V gene. This CDR3 reads CASSGEEAFF. DNA for the CDR3: TGTGCCAGCAGTGGAGAGGAAGCTTTCTTT.

This clonotype has a count of ten or more. The chain joins TRBV5-1 to TRBJ1-1, with a weak D call TRBD1 (5 bases). The CDR3 has 14 residues. Per the germline V gene, CDR1 is SGHRS and CDR2 is YFSETQ. V lost 3 bases, J lost 0 bases, and 9 bases lay in between. DNA of the CDR3: TGCGCCAGCAGCTCGACAGACTTGAACACTGAAGCTTTCTTT. It encodes CASSSTDLNTEAFF.

This clonotype was counted at least ten times. The chain joins TRBV7-8 to TRBJ1-2; 7 bases map to TRBD1. The V segment lost 3 bases and the J segment 4 bases; nucleotides outside the gene matches: 11. CDR3 length: 16 residues. CDR1 and CDR2 from the germline V gene are SGHVS and FQNEAQ. The CDR3 DNA is TGTGCCAGCAGCTTGCGGAGGACAGGTGGAAGCTATGGCTACACCTTC. Residues: CASSLRRTGGSYGYTF.

The rearrangement links TRBV5-1 to TRBJ2-1; a weak D match, TRBD2 (5 bases). V gave up 4 bases and J gave up 10 bases, with 18 bases separating them. The CDR3 runs to 14 residues. Germline V gene sequence: CDR1 SGHRS, CDR2 YFSETQ. The CDR3 DNA follows: TGCGCCAGCAGCCCGCACCACCAACTAGACGAGCAGTTCTTC. Protein: CASSPHHQLDEQFF.

This clonotype was found many times. CDR3 nucleotides: TGTGCCAGCAGCTTAGACAACCGGGAGGCTTTCTTT. It translates to CASSLDNREAFF. J is TRBJ1-1 and V is TRBV11-3; D unresolved. Trimming removed 0 bases from V and 11 bases from J, with 10 bases in between. The CDR3 has 12 residues. The germline gives CDR1 SGHNT, CDR2 YENEEA.

The chain is built from TRBV7-2 and TRBJ2-1; D might be TRBD2 (5 bases). V was pared by 6 bases and J by 7 bases, with 19 bases between. The CDR3 totals 15 residues. Germline lookup yields CDR1 SGHTA and CDR2 FQGNSA. CDR3 sequence reads: CASSPGSGKGNEQFF. As DNA, the CDR3 is TGTGCCAGCAGTCCGGGGTCGGGGAAGGGTAATGAGCAGTTCTTC.

The chain recombines TRBV19 with TRBJ2-3, with D perhaps matching TRBD1 or TRBD2 (5 bases each). Germline CDR1 LNHDA, CDR2 SQIVND (reference sequence). The CDR3 covers 17 residues. V lost 3 bases to trimming and J lost 8 bases, with 24 bases between them. The CDR3, as DNA: TGTGCCAGTAGTATCCGGGGCGGGCGGGCACATGCCCGTACGCAGTATTTT. It translates to CASSIRGGRAHARTQYF.

As to this clonotype: Germline and junction disagree at one end, which may indicate a read error. The chain combines TRBV29-1 with TRBJ2-7; 8 positions agree with TRBD2. CDR1 is SQVTM, CDR2 ANQGSEA, per germline. The CDR3 sequence is 16 residues long. CDR3 amino acids: CSAETPGLGGGWEQYF. CDR3 in DNA: TGCAGCGCTGAAACCCCGGGACTAGGGGGGGGGTGGGAGCAGTACTTC.

This chain uses TRBV20-1 with TRBJ2-7, with TRBD2 matching 12 bases. CDR3 length: 14 residues. V lost 4 bases, J lost 6 bases, and 7 bases stayed unmatched. Germline V lookup: CDR1 DFQATT, CDR2 SNEGSKA (reference sequence). CDR3 region: CSAKGLAGSREQYF. The CDR3, as DNA: TGCAGTGCTAAAGGACTAGCGGGATCTCGCGAGCAGTACTTC.

This clonotype has a count of ten or more. This chain links TRBV2 with TRBJ1-2; weak D call: TRBD1 (5 bases). Germline lookup yields CDR1 SNHLY and CDR2 FYNNEI. The germline V and J ends were trimmed by 5 bases and 0 bases, with 10 bases remaining between them. The CDR3 loop spans 14 amino acids. The CDR3 protein is CASSRDSPNYGYTF. The CDR3 DNA reads as TGTGCCAGCAGTCGTGACAGCCCTAACTATGGCTACACCTTC.

The chain joins TRBV2 to TRBJ2-1; 7 bases map to TRBD2. There are 16 residues in the CDR3. CDR1 SNHLY and CDR2 FYNNEI come from the germline V gene. J was trimmed by 5 bases and V by 4 bases; bases with no gene match: 11. The CDR3 here is CASSGIRREINNEQFF. The CDR3 nucleotides read TGTGCCAGCAGTGGGATCCGGCGGGAGATAAACAATGAGCAGTTCTTC. Filled out from reference TRBV2 and TRBJ2-1, the complete variable domain reads EPEVTQTPSHQVTQMGQEVILRCVPISNHLYFYWYRQILGQKVEFLVSFYNNEISEKSEIFDDQFSVERPDGSNFTLKIRSTKLEDSAMYFCASSGIRREINNEQFFGPGTRLTVL.

The gene calls are TRBV19 and TRBJ2-5; the D gene is possibly TRBD1 (6 bases). The V gene's germline CDR1 is LNHDA and CDR2 SQIVND (reference sequence). With 3 bases removed from V and 4 bases from J, the gap between germline ends came to 12 bases. CDR3 length: 14 residues. In nucleotides, the CDR3 is TGTGCCAGTAGTATTACAGGGACCGGAGAGACCCAGTACTTC. Protein: CASSITGTGETQYF.

This clonotype was recorded many times. The chain is built from TRBV19 and TRBJ2-7, with 9 nucleotides matching TRBD2. CDR1 and CDR2 (germline): LNHDA, SQIVND (reference sequence). The CDR3 sequence is 15 residues long. Trimming removed 3 bases from V and 1 base from J; junction bases left unmatched: 4. The CDR3 sequence: CASSISLAGSYEQYF. CDR3 nucleotides: TGTGCCAGTAGTATTTCTCTAGCGGGATCCTACGAGCAGTACTTC.

This clonotype was counted a few times. The V gene is TRBV30, the J gene TRBJ2-4; 11 bases are a match to TRBD2. V lost 0 bases to trimming and J lost 3 bases; unmatched junction nucleotides: 7. CDR1 is GTSNPN and CDR2 is SVGIG in the germline V gene (reference sequence). The CDR3 is 17 residues long. The CDR3 here is CAWSVPSGRSVKNIQYF. CDR3 bases: TGTGCCTGGAGTGTACCTAGCGGGAGGTCGGTCAAAAACATTCAGTACTTC.

This clonotype was seen ten or more times. The chain combines TRBV24-1 with TRBJ2-1; 13 bases fit TRBD2. The CDR3 contains 19 residues. Germline V gene sequence: CDR1 KGHDR, CDR2 SFDVKD. Germline trimming cut 1 base from V and 6 bases from J; bases unmatched to any gene: 11. The CDR3 sequence is CATSDFKIGTSGIINEQFF. CDR3 bases: TGTGCCACCAGTGATTTTAAGATCGGGACTAGCGGGATCATCAATGAGCAGTTCTTC.

In this sample, this clonotype turned up a few times. The chain employs TRBV15 and TRBJ2-5, with D hard to call. Per the germline V gene, CDR1 is LNHNV and CDR2 is YYDKDF (reference sequence). The CDR3 runs 14 residues. V was pared by 0 bases and J by 1 base, with 6 bases between. CDR3 region: CATSRDRAQETQYF. The CDR3 DNA sequence: TGTGCCACCAGCAGAGATAGGGCCCAAGAGACCCAGTACTTC.

This clonotype was detected many times. The chain has TRBV5-1 and TRBJ2-2; 8 bases are shared with TRBD1. Per germline, CDR1 SGHRS and CDR2 YFSETQ. V lost 4 bases to trimming and J lost 4 bases; unmatched junction nucleotides: 9. The CDR3 sequence is 16 residues long. DNA of the CDR3: TGCGCCAGCAGCCTCCCGACAGGGGCGTTCACCGGGGAGCTGTTTTTT. This gives the protein CASSLPTGAFTGELFF.

This clonotype showed up many times. The J gene is TRBJ2-3, the V gene TRBV7-2; 7 nucleotides agree with TRBD2. The CDR3 is 18 amino acids. From germline, CDR1 is SGHTA and CDR2 FQGNSA. Trimming at V came to 3 bases and at J to 2 bases, leaving 14 bases not matched to a gene. CDR3 bases: TGTGCCAGCAGCTTCCAGCCCCCCAGACTAGCCTCCACAGATACGCAGTATTTT. Translated, it gives CASSFQPPRLASTDTQYF.

V usage is TRBV6-5 and J usage is TRBJ1-1, with TRBD1 matching 8 bases. V shed 6 bases and J 1 base; nucleotides not matched to a gene: 7. The CDR3 contains 15 residues. The germline V gene encodes CDR1 MNHEY and CDR2 SVGAGI. In DNA form, the CDR3 reads TGTGCCAGCAGCCGGGACAGGACGACGAACACTGAAGCTTTCTTT. This encodes CASSRDRTTNTEAFF.

In this sample, this clonotype turned up a few times. J is TRBJ2-4 and V is TRBV11-3; 7 bases match TRBD2. In germline, CDR1 is SGHNT, CDR2 YENEEA. The CDR3 covers 14 residues. The V segment lost 3 bases and the J segment 9 bases; nucleotides outside the gene matches: 8. The CDR3 DNA is TGTGCCAGCAGCTTTTTGGGGGGAGGGGTCATTCAGTACTTC. It translates to CASSFLGGGVIQYF. Filled out from reference TRBV11-3 and TRBJ2-4, the complete variable domain reads EAGVVQSPRYKIIEKKQPVAFWCNPISGHNTLYWYLQNLGQGPELLIRYENEEAVDDSQLPKDRFSAERLKGVDSTLKIQPAELGDSAVYLCASSFLGGGVIQYFGAGTRLSVL.

The V and J genes are TRBV7-2 and TRBJ2-5, with 14 bases fitting TRBD2. V dropped 1 base and J dropped 6; count of bases not matched to a gene: 1. The CDR3 covers 15 residues. Per germline, CDR1 SGHTA and CDR2 FQGNSA. Here the CDR3 reads CASSLGTSGRKTQYF. DNA of the CDR3: TGTGCCAGCAGCTTAGGGACTAGCGGGAGGAAGACCCAGTACTTC. Looking up the rest from reference TRBV7-2 and TRBJ2-5 gives the full variable domain: GAGVSQSPSNKVTEKGKDVELRCDPISGHTALYWYRQSLGQGLEFLIYFQGNSAPDKSGLPSDRFSAERTGGSVSTLTIQRTQQEDSAVYLCASSLGTSGRKTQYFGPGTRLLVL.

This clonotype was counted many times. The chain is built from TRBV7-2 and TRBJ2-1; unclear D gene. The V end was cut by 3 bases, the J end by 3 bases, with 9 bases between. The CDR3 contains 14 residues. Germline CDR1 is SGHTA and CDR2 is FQGNSA. CDR3 nucleotides: TGTGCCAGCAGCTTGGCGGTAGACTACAATGAGCAGTTCTTC. It is translated as CASSLAVDYNEQFF.

This clonotype was seen only a few times. The chain has TRBV5-1 and TRBJ2-7, with 7 bases fitting TRBD1. Germline V gene data show CDR1 as SGHRS and CDR2 as YFSETQ. This CDR3 is built from 14 residues. Trimming took 5 bases from V and 3 from J; bases not matched to a gene: 8. The chain's CDR3 is CASREPGTVYEQYF. The DNA for the CDR3 is TGCGCCAGCAGGGAACCCGGGACAGTCTACGAGCAGTACTTC.